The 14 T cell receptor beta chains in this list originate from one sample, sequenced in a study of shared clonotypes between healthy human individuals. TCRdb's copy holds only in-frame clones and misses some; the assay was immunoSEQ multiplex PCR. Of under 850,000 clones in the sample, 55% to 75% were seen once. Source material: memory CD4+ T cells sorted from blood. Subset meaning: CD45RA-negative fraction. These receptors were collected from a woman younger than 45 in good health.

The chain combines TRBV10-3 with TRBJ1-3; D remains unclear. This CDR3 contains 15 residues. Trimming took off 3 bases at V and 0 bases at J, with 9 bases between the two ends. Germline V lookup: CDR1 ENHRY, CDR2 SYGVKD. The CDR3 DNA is TGTGCCATCAGTGATGAGCTGAGCTCTGGAAACACCATATATTTT. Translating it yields CAISDELSSGNTIYF.

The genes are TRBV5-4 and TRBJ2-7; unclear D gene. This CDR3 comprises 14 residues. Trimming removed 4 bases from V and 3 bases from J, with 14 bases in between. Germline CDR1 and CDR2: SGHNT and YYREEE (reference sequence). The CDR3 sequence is CASSGNSERYEQYF. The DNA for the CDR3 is TGTGCCAGCAGCGGTAACAGCGAACGCTACGAGCAGTACTTC.

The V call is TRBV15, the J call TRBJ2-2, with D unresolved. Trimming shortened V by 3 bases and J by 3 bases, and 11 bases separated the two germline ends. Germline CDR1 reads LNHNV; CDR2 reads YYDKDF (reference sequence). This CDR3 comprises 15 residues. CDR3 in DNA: TGTGCCACCAGCAGCCGTACACAGCACACCGGGGAGCTGTTTTTT. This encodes CATSSRTQHTGELFF.

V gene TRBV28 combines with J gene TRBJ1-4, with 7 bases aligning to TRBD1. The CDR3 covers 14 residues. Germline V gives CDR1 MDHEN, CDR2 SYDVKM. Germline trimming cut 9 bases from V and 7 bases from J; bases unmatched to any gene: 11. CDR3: CASIPAGTVEKLFF. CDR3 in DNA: TGTGCCAGTATTCCCGCAGGGACAGTTGAAAAACTGTTTTTT. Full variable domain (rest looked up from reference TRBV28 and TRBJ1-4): DVKVTQSSRYLVKRTGEKVFLECVQDMDHENMFWYRQDPGLGLRLIYFSYDVKMKEKGDIPEGYSVSREKKERFSLILESASTNQTSMYLCASIPAGTVEKLFFGSGTQLSVL.

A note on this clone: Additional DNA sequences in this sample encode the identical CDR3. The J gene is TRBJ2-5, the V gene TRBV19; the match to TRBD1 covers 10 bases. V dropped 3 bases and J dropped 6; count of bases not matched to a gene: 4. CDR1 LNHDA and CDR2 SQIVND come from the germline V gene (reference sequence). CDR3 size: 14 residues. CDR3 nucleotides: TGTGCCAGTAGTATCCCGGGACAGGGGAAGACCCAGTACTTC. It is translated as CASSIPGQGKTQYF.

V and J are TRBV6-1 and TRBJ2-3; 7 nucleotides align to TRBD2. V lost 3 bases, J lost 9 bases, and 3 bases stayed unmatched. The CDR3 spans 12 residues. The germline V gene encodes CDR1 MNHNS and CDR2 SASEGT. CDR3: CASSETSLTQYF. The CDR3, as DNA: TGTGCCAGCAGTGAGACTAGCCTGACGCAGTATTTT.

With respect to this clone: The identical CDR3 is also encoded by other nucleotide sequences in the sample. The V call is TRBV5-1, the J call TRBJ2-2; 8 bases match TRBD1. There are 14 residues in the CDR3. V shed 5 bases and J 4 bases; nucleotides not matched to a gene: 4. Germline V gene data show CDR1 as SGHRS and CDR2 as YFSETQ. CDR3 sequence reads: CASSFQGATGELFF. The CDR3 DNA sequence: TGCGCCAGCAGTTTTCAGGGGGCCACCGGGGAGCTGTTTTTT.

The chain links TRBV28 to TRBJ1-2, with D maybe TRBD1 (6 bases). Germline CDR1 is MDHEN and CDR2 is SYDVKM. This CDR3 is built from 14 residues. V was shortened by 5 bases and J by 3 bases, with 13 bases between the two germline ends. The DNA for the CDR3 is TGTGCCAGCAGTACCCCCGGACAGTACTATGGCTACACCTTC. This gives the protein CASSTPGQYYGYTF.

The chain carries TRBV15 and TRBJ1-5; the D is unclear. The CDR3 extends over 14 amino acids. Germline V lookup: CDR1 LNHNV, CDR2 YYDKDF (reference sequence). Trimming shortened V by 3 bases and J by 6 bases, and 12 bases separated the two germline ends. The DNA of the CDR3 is TGTGCCACCAGCAGGAGAAAAGGAGTTCAGCCCCAGCATTTT. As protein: CATSRRKGVQPQHF.

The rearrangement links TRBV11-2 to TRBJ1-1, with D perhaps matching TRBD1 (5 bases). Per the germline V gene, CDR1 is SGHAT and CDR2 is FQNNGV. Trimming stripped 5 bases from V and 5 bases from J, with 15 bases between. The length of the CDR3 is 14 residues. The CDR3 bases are TGTGCCAGCAGCCGAATGGGGGAGGGGACTGAAGCTTTCTTT. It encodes CASSRMGEGTEAFF.

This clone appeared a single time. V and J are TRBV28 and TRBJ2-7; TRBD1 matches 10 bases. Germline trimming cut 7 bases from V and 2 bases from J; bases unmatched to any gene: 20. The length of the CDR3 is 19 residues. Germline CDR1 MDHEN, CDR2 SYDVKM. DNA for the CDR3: TGTGCCAGCACCTACCCCCTCGGGACAGGGGCCCCGCGGACCTACGAGCAGTACTTC. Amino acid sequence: CASTYPLGTGAPRTYEQYF.

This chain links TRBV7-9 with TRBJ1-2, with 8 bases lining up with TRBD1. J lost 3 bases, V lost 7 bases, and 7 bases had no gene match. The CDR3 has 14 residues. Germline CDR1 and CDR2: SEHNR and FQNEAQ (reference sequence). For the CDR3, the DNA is TGTGCCAGCACTTGGACAGGGAGTGACTATGGCTACACCTTC. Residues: CASTWTGSDYGYTF. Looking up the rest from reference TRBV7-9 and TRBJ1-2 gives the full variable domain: DTGVSQNPRHKITKRGQNVTFRCDPISEHNRLYWYRQTLGQGPEFLTYFQNEAQLEKSRLLSDRFSAERPKGSFSTLEIQRTEQGDSAMYLCASTWTGSDYGYTFGSGTRLTVV.

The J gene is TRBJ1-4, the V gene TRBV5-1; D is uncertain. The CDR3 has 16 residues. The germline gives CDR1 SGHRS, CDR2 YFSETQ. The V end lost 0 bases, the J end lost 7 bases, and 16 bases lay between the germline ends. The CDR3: CASSLGTEYTTEKLFF. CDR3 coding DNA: TGCGCCAGCAGCTTGGGGACCGAATATACAACTGAAAAACTGTTTTTT.

The CDR3: CAWSGKGSVEQYF. In nucleotides, the CDR3 is TGTGCCTGGAGTGGGAAGGGTAGTGTCGAGCAGTACTTC. The chain employs TRBV30 and TRBJ2-7; unclear D gene. Germline loops: CDR1 GTSNPN, CDR2 SVGIG (reference sequence). This CDR3 region has 13 residues. V was cut by 1 base and J by 6 bases, with 13 bases left in between.